This note documents a single TCR beta chain sequence. What it binds is not known. Genomic DNA acted as the template from which TCR beta VDJ combination and CDR3 sequence profiling were carried out. TCRdb re-called the reads with MiXCR, one entry per CDR3 protein. The data contain 150,000 to 200,000 distinct CDR3 sequences, about 64% of them seen just once; the ten biggest clones take up 35% to 55%. This specimen comes from a study of CD8+CD57+ T cells in acquired aplastic anemia. Study summary: Quantities of DNA derived from sorted CD4+ and CD8+ cells averaged around 3.2 ug. Study conclusions and caveats: No significant patient-versus-control difference appeared in CD8+ Simpson's diversity. Some 31 CD8+ CDR3 sequences were shared between patients and controls.

Germline loops: CDR1 LNHNV, CDR2 YYDKDF (reference sequence). Trimming shortened V by 0 bases and J by 5 bases, and 10 bases separated the two germline ends. CDR3 length equals 14 residues. This TCR came from a human donor with severe aplastic anemia or a healthy control (not recorded which). The sequenced sample was sorted CD4+, CD8+, or CD8+CD57+ T cells (not recorded which) from PBMCs. This chain uses TRBV15 with TRBJ2-5; D might be TRBD2 (5 bases). The CDR3 region is CATSRELGVETQYF. As DNA, the CDR3 is TGTGCCACCAGCAGAGAACTAGGCGTGGAGACCCAGTACTTC.